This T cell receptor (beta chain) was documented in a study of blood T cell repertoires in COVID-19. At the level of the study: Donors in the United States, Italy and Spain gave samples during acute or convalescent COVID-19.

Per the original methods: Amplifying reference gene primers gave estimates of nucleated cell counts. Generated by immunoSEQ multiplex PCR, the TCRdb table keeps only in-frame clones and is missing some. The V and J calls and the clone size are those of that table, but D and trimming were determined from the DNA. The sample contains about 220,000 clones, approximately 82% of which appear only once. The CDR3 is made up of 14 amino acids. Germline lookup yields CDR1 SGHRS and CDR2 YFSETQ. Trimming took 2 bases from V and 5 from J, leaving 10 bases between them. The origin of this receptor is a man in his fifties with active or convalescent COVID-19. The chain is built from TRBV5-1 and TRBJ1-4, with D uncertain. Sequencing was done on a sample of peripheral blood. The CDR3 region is CASSFNSPNEKLFF. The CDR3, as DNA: TGCGCCAGCAGCTTCAACAGCCCCAATGAAAAACTGTTTTTT.